This TCR beta chain originates from a study of T cells in Graves' hyperthyroidism and ophthalmopathy. The wider study: Before treatment of any kind, peripheral blood was taken at initial diagnosis.

RNA transcripts yielded amplified TCR beta CDR3 regions. First-round RT-PCR of the TCR CDR3 relied on the HTBI primer set. TCRdb passed the multiplex PCR reads through MiXCR, listing each CDR3 protein once. Of hundreds of thousands of distinct CDR3 sequences detected, 38% appear once; the ten largest clones hold 7.5% to 9.5%. Trimming cost V 1 base and J 6 bases; bases outside gene matches: 8. The CDR3 totals 15 residues. The germline V gene has CDR1 SGHTA and CDR2 FQGNSA. The source of this sequence is a man aged 18 to 30 with Graves' hyperthyroidism. The sample comprised blood. V gene TRBV7-2 combines with J gene TRBJ2-7, with 8 nucleotides matching TRBD2. The CDR3 here is CASSLGIGRVREQYF. Written as DNA, the CDR3 is TGTGCCAGCAGCTTAGGGATCGGGAGGGTCCGCGAGCAGTACTTC.